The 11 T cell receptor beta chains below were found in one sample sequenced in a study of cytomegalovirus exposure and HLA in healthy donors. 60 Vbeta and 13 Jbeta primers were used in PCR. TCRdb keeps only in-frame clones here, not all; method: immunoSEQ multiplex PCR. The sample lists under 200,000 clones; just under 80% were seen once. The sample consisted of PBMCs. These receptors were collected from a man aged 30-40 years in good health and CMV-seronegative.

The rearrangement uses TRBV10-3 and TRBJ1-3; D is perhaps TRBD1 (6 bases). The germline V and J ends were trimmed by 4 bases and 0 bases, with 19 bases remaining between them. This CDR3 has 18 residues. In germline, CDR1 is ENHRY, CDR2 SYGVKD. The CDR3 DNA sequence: TGTGCCATCAGTGGCCAAACCGGGACACTGCACTCTGGAAACACCATATATTTT. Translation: CAISGQTGTLHSGNTIYF.

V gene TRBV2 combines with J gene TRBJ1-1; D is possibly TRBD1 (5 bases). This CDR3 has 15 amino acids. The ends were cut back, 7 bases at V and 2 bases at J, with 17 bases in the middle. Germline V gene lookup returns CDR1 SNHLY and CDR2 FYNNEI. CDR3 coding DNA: TGTGCCAGCAACCATTTACGGGGGAAAAACACTGAAGCTTTCTTT. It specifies CASNHLRGKNTEAFF.

CDR3 DNA sequence: TGTGCCAGCATTGGACAGGAACTCTACGAGCAGTACTTC. It specifies CASIGQELYEQYF. J is TRBJ2-7 and V is TRBV28; 7 bases align to TRBD1. The CDR3 is 13 residues long. V shed 7 bases, J shed 3 bases, and the junction held 6 bases outside the gene matches. The germline CDR1 and CDR2 sequences are MDHEN and SYDVKM.

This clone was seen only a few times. This chain's CDR3 is CASSEVQIYSNQPQHF. As DNA, the CDR3 is TGTGCCAGCAGTGAAGTGCAGATTTATAGCAATCAGCCCCAGCATTTT. The V gene is TRBV2, the J gene TRBJ1-5; D is unresolved. V lost 1 base, J lost 0 bases, and 10 bases lay in between. The CDR3 is 16 amino acids. Germline-derived CDR1 and CDR2 are SNHLY and FYNNEI.

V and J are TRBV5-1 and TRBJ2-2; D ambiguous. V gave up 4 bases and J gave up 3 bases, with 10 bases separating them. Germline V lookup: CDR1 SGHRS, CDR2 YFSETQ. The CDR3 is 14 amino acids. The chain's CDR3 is CASSKPQDTGELFF. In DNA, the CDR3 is TGCGCCAGCAGCAAACCCCAGGACACCGGGGAGCTGTTTTTT.

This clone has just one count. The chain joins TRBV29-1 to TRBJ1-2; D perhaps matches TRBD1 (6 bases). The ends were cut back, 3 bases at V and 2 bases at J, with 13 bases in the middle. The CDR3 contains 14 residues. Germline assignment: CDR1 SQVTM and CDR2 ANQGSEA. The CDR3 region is CSVDLGTLNYGYTF. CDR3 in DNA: TGCAGCGTTGATTTAGGGACACTCAACTATGGCTACACCTTC.

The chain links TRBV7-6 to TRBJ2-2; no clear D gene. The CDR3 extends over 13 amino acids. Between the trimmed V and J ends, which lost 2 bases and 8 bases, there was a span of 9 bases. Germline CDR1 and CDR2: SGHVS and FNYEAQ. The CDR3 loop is CASSLYQQGELFF. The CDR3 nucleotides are TGTGCCAGCAGCTTATATCAACAAGGGGAGCTGTTTTTT.

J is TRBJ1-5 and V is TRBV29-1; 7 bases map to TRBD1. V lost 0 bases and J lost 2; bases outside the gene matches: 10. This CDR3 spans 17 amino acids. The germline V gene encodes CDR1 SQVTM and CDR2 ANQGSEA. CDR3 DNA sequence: TGCAGCGTTGAAGACCTACGGACAGGATGGGGCAATCAGCCCCAGCATTTT. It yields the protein CSVEDLRTGWGNQPQHF.

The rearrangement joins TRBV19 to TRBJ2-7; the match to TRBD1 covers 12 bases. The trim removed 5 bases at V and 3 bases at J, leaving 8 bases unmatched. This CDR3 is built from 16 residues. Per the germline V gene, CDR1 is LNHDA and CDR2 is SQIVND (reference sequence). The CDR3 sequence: CASSVTGTGGFYEQYF. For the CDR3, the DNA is TGTGCCAGTAGTGTGACCGGGACAGGGGGCTTCTACGAGCAGTACTTC.

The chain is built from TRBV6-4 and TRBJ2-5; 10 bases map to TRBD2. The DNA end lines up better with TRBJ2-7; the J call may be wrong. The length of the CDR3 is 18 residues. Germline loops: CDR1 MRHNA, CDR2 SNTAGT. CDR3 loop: CASSDSGVSGRARDEQYF. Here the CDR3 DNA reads TGTGCCAGCAGTGACTCCGGGGTAAGCGGGAGGGCCCGTGACGAGCAGTACTTC.

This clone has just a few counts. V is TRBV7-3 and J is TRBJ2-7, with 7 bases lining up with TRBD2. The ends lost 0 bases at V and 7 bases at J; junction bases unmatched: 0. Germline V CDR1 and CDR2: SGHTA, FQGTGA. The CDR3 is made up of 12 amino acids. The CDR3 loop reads CASSLTGGEQYF. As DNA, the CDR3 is TGTGCCAGCAGCTTAACGGGAGGGGAGCAGTACTTC.